The rows below give T cell receptor beta chains drawn from one sample of a study of T cells in Graves' hyperthyroidism and ophthalmopathy. TCRdb independently ran MiXCR on the multiplex PCR reads; one entry per CDR3 protein. Of hundreds of thousands of distinct CDR3 sequences in the sample, approximately 14% are singletons; the top ten hold almost 8%. The sequencing sample was made of blood. Receptors were obtained from a woman aged 18-29 years with Graves' hyperthyroidism. The CDR3 runs from the conserved cysteine through the conserved F or W. D genes are given only for firm matches. Where a row states a size, it is once, few, many or the class of an expanded clone; other rows omit it.

CDR3nt | CDR3aa | d_gene | v_gene | len | abundance | j_gene
TGTGCCATCAGTGATTCTAGCGGGGGGGCCGGGGAGCTGTTTTTT | CAISDSSGGAGELFF | TRBD2 | TRBV10-3 | 15 | - | TRBJ2-2
TGCAGTGCTATTGACAGGGGGCGAGGTGAAAAACTGTTTTTT | CSAIDRGRGEKLFF | TRBD1 | TRBV20-1 | 14 | - | TRBJ1-4
TGTGCCAGCAGCCCCGGGGAGGCTGGCTACACCTTC | CASSPGEAGYTF | - | TRBV7-9 | 12 | few | TRBJ1-2
TGTGCCATCAGTGGGTCCTCGGGACAGGGGGCCTCCTACGAGCAGTACTTC | CAISGSSGQGASYEQYF | TRBD1 | TRBV10-3 | 17 | few | TRBJ2-7
TGTGCCAGCAGTCCTCGGGCCCGGCTAGCGGGAGGTGATGAGCAGTTCTTC | CASSPRARLAGGDEQFF | TRBD2 | TRBV6-1 | 17 | many | TRBJ2-1
TGTGCCAGCAGCCAAGCACGCGGTGCTGGCTACACCTTC | CASSQARGAGYTF | - | TRBV14 | 13 | - | TRBJ1-2
TGCAGCGTTGTGATCCGGGACAGGCTCTACAATGAGCAGTTCTTC | CSVVIRDRLYNEQFF | TRBD1 | TRBV29-1 | 15 | many | TRBJ2-1
TGTGCCAGCAGCTTAGGTAGGACGGTCACAGATACGCAGTATTTT | CASSLGRTVTDTQYF | - | TRBV7-9 | 15 | - | TRBJ2-3
TGTGCCAGCAGTTACCAGCGACAGGGAGCGTCTGAAAAACTGTTTTTT | CASSYQRQGASEKLFF | TRBD1 | TRBV6-5 | 16 | few | TRBJ1-4
TGTGCCAGCTCATTAGGGGGATCCGAGCAGTACTTC | CASSLGGSEQYF | - | TRBV18 | 12 | many | TRBJ2-7
TGTGCCAACCAGGATTGGGATGGTATCACTGAAGCTTTCTTT | CANQDWDGITEAFF | - | TRBV6-1 | 14 | many | TRBJ1-1
TGTGCCAGCAGCGAGAGGGACAGGCTCTCCTACGAGCAGTACTTC | CASSERDRLSYEQYF | TRBD1 | TRBV9 | 15 | many | TRBJ2-7
TGTGCCAGCAGTGAATCGGTCTACTCTACCGGGGAGCTGTTTTTT | CASSESVYSTGELFF | - | TRBV25-1 | 15 | many | TRBJ2-2
TGTGCCAGCAGCGCCCGGGACGCGCCATACAATGAGCAGTTCTTC | CASSARDAPYNEQFF | - | TRBV9 | 15 | many | TRBJ2-1
TGTGCCAGCTCACCACTTGGAGGGGGCGGAAATCAGCCCCAGCATTTT | CASSPLGGGGNQPQHF | TRBD1 | TRBV18 | 16 | many | TRBJ1-5
TGTGCCAGCAGTTTAGACGGGGGGCGGACTGAAGCTTTCTTT | CASSLDGGRTEAFF | - | TRBV12-3/TRBV12-4 | 14 | once | TRBJ1-1
TGTGCCAGCAGTTCCTTCAACTACGAGCAGTACTTC | CASSSFNYEQYF | - | TRBV12-3/TRBV12-4 | 12 | - | TRBJ2-7
TGTGCCAGCAGCCACAGGGGTAGCTCCTACAATGAGCAGTTCTTC | CASSHRGSSYNEQFF | TRBD1 | TRBV11-3 | 15 | many | TRBJ2-1
TGTGCCGCTCAGGGGCCGACTGAAGCTTTCTTT | CAAQGPTEAFF | - | TRBV19 | 11 | - | TRBJ1-1
TGTGCCAGTAGTATAGCGGCAGGGGATGAAAAACTGTTTTTT | CASSIAAGDEKLFF | - | TRBV19 | 14 | few | TRBJ1-4
TGCGCCAGCAGCCGAGACCCACAGCAATTTTATAGCAATCAGCCCCAGCATTTT | CASSRDPQQFYSNQPQHF | - | TRBV4-1 | 18 | - | TRBJ1-5
TGTGCCAGCAGCACGGGGACTAGCCCTGCGGTTAGCACAGATACGCAGTATTTT | CASSTGTSPAVSTDTQYF | TRBD2 | TRBV9 | 18 | few | TRBJ2-3
TGTGCCAGCAGCTTAGCCCTTGGGCAGGGAACCAAAAACATTCAGTACTTC | CASSLALGQGTKNIQYF | - | TRBV11-2 | 17 | many | TRBJ2-4
TGTGCCAGCAGTTACCCCAGGGAGCAGGAACAGTACTTC | CASSYPREQEQYF | - | TRBV6-6 | 13 | few | TRBJ2-4
TGTGCCACCAGCAGAGAAGACCTTGGTGGCTACACCTTC | CATSREDLGGYTF | - | TRBV15 | 13 | - | TRBJ1-2
TGCAGCGTTGGAAAAGGGGGAAACACTGAAGCTTTCTTT | CSVGKGGNTEAFF | - | TRBV29-1 | 13 | many | TRBJ1-1
TGTGCCACCTCTGGGACTAGCGGGAGGAGGACAGATACGCAGTATTTT | CATSGTSGRRTDTQYF | TRBD2 | TRBV24-1 | 16 | - | TRBJ2-3
TGTGCCAGCAGTTGGGACCTGACCGGTGAAAAACTGTTTTTT | CASSWDLTGEKLFF | - | TRBV3-1 | 14 | many | TRBJ1-4
TGCGCCAGCAGCGCCCGGGACAGGGAGGATCAGCCCCAGCATTTT | CASSARDREDQPQHF | TRBD1 | TRBV5-1 | 15 | - | TRBJ1-5
TGTGCCAGCAGCGACCCGGGGACAAGTGCAAACTATGGCTACACCTTC | CASSDPGTSANYGYTF | - | TRBV2 | 16 | few | TRBJ1-2
TGTGCCAGCAGCTCAAAACAGGGTTGGCCAGATACGCAGTATTTT | CASSSKQGWPDTQYF | - | TRBV5-5 | 15 | many | TRBJ2-3